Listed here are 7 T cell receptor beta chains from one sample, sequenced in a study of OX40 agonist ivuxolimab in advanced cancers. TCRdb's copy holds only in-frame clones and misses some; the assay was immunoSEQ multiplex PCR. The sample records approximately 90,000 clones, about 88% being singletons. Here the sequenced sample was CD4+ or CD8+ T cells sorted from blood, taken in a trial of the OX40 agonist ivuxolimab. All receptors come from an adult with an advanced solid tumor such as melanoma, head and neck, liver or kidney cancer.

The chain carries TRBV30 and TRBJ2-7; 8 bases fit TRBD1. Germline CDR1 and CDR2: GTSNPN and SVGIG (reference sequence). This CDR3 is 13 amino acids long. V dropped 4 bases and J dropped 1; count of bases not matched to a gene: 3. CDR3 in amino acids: CAWIGQGSYEQYF. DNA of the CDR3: TGTGCCTGGATTGGACAGGGATCCTACGAGCAGTACTTC.

CDR3 sequence: CASSQTATRSETQYF. CDR3 DNA sequence: TGCGCCAGCAGCCAAACAGCCACAAGGTCAGAGACCCAGTACTTC. The chain combines TRBV4-1 with TRBJ2-5; no reliable D call. Per germline, CDR1 MGHRA and CDR2 YSYEKL. Trimming pared 2 bases from V and 4 bases from J, leaving 14 bases between. The CDR3 consists of 15 residues.

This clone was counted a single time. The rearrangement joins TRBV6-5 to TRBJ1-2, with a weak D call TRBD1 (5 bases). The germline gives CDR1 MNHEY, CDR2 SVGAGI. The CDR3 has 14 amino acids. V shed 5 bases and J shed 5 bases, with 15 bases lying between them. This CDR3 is CASSPGTLEYGYTF. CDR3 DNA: TGTGCCAGCAGTCCCGGGACCCTGGAATATGGCTACACCTTC.

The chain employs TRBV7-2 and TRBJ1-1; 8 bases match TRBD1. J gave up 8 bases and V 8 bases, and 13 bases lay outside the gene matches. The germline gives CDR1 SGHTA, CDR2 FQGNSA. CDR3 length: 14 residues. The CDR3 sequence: CASLPTGAAREAFF. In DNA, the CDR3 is TGTGCCAGCCTACCGACAGGGGCCGCCCGCGAAGCTTTCTTT.

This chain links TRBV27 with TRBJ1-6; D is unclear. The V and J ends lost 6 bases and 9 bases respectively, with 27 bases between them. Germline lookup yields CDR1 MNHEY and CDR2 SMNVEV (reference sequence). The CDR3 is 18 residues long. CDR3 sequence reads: CASSPLVGSGRKGSPLHF. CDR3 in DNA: TGTGCCAGCAGCCCACTCGTCGGGAGCGGACGCAAGGGTTCACCCCTCCACTTT.

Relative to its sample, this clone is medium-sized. As DNA, the CDR3 is TGTGCCAGCAGTGATCTGGGGGCGGGAAATTCACCCCTCCACTTT. Translated: CASSDLGAGNSPLHF. The chain combines TRBV2 with TRBJ1-6, with D tentatively TRBD1 (6 bases). The V gene lost 3 bases and the J gene lost 7 bases, with 13 bases spanning the gap. This CDR3 is 15 amino acids long. CDR1 is SNHLY, CDR2 FYNNEI, per germline.

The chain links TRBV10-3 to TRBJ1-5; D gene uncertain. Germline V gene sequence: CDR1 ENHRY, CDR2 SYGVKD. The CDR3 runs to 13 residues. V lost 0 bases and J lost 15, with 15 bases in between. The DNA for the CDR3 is TGTGCCATCAGTGAGTCGGAAGGATCCCCTCTGCATTTT. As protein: CAISESEGSPLHF.